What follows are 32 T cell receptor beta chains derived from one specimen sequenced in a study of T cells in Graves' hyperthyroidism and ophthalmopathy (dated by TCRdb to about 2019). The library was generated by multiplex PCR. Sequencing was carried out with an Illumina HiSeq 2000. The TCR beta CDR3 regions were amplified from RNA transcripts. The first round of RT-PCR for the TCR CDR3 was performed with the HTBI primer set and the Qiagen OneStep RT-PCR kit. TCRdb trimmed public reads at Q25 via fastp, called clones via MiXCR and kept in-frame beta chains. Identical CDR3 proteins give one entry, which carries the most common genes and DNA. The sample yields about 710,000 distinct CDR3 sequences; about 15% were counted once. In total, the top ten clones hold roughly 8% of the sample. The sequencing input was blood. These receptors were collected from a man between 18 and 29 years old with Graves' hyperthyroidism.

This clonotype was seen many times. The CDR3 DNA is TGCAGTGCGAGCTCCGGGCCCCTGGAGCCGAACAATGAGCAGTTCTTC. It is translated as CSASSGPLEPNNEQFF. This sequence joins TRBV20-1 and TRBJ2-1, with D unclear. The germline gives CDR1 DFQATT, CDR2 SNEGSKA (reference sequence). The V end was cut by 6 bases, the J end by 5 bases, with 23 bases between. This CDR3 region has 16 residues.

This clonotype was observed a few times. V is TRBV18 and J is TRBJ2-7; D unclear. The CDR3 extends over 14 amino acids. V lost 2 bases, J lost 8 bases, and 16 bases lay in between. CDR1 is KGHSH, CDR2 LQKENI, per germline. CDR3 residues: CASSPSQAPPKQYF. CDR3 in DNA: TGTGCCAGCTCACCATCCCAGGCTCCCCCTAAGCAGTACTTC.

The CDR3 nucleotides are TGTGCCAGCAGTTTTGGCAACAGGGGAGGCCCCCTCCACTTT. Residues: CASSFGNRGGPLHF. The chain uses TRBV27 and TRBJ1-6, with 7 nucleotides matching TRBD1. CDR1 MNHEY and CDR2 SMNVEV come from the germline V gene (reference sequence). V lost 3 bases and J lost 13; bases outside the gene matches: 9. This CDR3 is built from 14 residues.

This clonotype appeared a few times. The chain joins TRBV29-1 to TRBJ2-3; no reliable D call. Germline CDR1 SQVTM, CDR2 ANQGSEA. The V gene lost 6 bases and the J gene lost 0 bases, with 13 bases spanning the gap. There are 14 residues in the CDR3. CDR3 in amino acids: CSVARTSSTDTQYF. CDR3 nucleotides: TGCAGCGTCGCCCGAACCTCTAGCACAGATACGCAGTATTTT.

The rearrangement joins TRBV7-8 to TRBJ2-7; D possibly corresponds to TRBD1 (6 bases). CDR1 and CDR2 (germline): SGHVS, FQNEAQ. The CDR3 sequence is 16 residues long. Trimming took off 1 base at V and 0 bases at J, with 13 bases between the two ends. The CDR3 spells CASSLEGHVFSYEQYF. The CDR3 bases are TGTGCCAGCAGCTTAGAGGGACACGTCTTCTCCTACGAGCAGTACTTC.

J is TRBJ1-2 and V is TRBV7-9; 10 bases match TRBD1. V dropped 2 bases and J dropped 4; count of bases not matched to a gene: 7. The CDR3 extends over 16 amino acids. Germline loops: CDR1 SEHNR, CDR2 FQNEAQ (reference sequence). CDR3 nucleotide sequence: TGTGCCAGCAGCTTAAAAGGGGACAGGGGTTGCTATGGCTACACCTTC. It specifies CASSLKGDRGCYGYTF.

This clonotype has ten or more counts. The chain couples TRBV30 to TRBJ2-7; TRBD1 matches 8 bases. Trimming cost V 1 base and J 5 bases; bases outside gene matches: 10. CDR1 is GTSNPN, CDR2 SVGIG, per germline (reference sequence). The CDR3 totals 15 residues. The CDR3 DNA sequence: TGTGCCTGGAGTGGAACGCAGGGGGCGGGCGACGAGCAGTACTTC. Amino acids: CAWSGTQGAGDEQYF. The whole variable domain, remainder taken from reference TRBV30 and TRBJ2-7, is SQTIHQWPATLVQPVGSPLSLECTVEGTSNPNLYWYRQAAGRGLQLLFYSVGIGQISSEVPQNLSASRPQDRQFILSSKKLLLSDSGFYLCAWSGTQGAGDEQYFGPGTRLTVT.

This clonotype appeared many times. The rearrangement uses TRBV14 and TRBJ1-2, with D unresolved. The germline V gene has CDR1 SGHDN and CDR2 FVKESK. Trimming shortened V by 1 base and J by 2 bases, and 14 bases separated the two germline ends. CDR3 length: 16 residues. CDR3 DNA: TGTGCCAGCAGCCAAGTCTTCGGACTGAGGAACTATGGCTACACCTTC. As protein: CASSQVFGLRNYGYTF.

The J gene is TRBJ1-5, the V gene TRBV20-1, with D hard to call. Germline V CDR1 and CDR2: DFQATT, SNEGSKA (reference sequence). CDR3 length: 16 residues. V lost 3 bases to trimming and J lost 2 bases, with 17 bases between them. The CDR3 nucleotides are TGCAGTGCTAGCAAGGGCTCCCAATATGGCAATCAGCCCCAGCATTTT. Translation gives CSASKGSQYGNQPQHF.

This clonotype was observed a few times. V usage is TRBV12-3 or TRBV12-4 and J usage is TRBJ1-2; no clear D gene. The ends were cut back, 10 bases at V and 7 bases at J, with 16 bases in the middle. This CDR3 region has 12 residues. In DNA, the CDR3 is TGTGCCACCACAGTGGGGTTTGGTGGCTACACCTTC. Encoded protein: CATTVGFGGYTF.

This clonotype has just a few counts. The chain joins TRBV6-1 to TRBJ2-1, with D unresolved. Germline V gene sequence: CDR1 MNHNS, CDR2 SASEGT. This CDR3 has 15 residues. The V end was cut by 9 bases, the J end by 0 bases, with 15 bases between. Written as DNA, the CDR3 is TGTGCCAGGCTACAGAAGCCGAGCTCCTACAATGAGCAGTTCTTC. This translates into CARLQKPSSYNEQFF.

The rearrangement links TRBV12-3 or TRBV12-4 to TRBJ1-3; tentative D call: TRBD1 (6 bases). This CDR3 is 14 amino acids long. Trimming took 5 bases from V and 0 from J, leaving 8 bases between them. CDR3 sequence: CASSETGSGNTIYF. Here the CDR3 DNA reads TGTGCCAGCAGTGAGACAGGCTCTGGAAACACCATATATTTT.

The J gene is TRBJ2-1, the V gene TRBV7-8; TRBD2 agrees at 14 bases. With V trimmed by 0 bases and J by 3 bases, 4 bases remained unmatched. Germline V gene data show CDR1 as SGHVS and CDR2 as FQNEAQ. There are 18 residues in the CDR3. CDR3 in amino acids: CASSLATSGRAFYNEQFF. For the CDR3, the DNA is TGTGCCAGCAGCTTAGCGACTAGCGGGAGGGCCTTCTACAATGAGCAGTTCTTC.

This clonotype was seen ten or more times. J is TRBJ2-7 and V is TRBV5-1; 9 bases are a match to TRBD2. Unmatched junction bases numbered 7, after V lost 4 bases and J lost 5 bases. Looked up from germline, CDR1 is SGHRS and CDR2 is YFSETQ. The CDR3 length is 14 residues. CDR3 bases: TGCGCCAGCAGCAGACTAGCGGAGCCAGACGAGCAGTACTTC. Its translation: CASSRLAEPDEQYF.

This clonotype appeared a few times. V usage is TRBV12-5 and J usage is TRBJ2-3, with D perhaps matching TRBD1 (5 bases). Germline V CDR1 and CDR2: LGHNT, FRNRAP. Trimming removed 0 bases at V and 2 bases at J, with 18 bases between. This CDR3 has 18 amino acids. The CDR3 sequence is CASGLVRSGHQDTDTQYF. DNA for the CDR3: TGTGCTAGTGGTTTGGTACGTTCAGGACACCAAGACACAGATACGCAGTATTTT. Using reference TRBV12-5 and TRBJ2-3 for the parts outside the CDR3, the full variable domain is DARVTQTPRHKVTEMGQEVTMRCQPILGHNTVFWYRQTMMQGLELLAYFRNRAPLDDSGMPKDRFSAEMPDATLATLKIQPSEPRDSAVYFCASGLVRSGHQDTDTQYFGPGTRLTVL.

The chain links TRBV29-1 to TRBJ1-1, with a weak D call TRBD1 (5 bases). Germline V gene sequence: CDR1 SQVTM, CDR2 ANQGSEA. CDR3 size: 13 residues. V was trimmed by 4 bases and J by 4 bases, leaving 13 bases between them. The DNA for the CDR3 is TGCAGCGTTGGGGGGGGGGGACTCACTGAAGCTTTCTTT. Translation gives CSVGGGGLTEAFF.

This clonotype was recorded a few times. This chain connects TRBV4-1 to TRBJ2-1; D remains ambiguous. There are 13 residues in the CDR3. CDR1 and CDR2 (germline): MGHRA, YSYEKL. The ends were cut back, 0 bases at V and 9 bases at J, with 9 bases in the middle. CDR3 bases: TGCGCCAGCAGCCAAGAGCATACATTTGAGCAGTTCTTC. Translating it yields CASSQEHTFEQFF.

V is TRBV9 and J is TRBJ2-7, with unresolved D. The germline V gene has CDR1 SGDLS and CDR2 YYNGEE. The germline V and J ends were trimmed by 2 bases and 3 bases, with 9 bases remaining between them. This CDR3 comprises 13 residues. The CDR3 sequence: CASSVGVDYEQYF. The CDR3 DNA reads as TGTGCCAGCAGCGTTGGAGTTGACTACGAGCAGTACTTC.

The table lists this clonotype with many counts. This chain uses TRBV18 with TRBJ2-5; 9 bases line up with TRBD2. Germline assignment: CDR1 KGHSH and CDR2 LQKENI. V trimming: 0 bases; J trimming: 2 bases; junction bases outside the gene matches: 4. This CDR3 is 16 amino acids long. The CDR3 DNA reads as TGTGCCAGCTCACCACCCCTAGCGGGACCTCAAGAGACCCAGTACTTC. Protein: CASSPPLAGPQETQYF.

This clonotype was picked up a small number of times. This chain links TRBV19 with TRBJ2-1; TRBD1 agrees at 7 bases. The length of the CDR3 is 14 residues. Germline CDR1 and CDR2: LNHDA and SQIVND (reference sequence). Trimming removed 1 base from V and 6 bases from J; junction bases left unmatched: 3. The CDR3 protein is CASSIAPGGNEQFF. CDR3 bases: TGTGCCAGTAGTATAGCCCCAGGGGGCAATGAGCAGTTCTTC.

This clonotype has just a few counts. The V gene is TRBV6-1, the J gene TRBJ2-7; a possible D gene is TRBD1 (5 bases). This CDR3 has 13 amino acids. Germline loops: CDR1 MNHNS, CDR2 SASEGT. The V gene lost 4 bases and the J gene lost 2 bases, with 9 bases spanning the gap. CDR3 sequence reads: CASSGQRTYEQYF. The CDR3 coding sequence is TGTGCCAGCAGTGGACAGCGCACCTACGAGCAGTACTTC.

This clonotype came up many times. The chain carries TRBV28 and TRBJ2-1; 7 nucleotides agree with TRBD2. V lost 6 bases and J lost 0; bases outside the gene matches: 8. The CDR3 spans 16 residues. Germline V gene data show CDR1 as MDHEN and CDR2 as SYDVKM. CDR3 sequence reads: CASSRLAPSSYNEQFF. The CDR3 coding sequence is TGTGCCAGCAGCCGACTAGCACCCAGCTCCTACAATGAGCAGTTCTTC.

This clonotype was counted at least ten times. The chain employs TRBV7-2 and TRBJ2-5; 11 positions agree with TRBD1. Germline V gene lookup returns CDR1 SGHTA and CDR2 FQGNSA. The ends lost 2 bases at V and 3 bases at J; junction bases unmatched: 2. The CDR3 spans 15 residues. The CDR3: CASSLWGQGEETQYF. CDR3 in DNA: TGTGCCAGCAGCTTATGGGGACAGGGGGAAGAGACCCAGTACTTC.

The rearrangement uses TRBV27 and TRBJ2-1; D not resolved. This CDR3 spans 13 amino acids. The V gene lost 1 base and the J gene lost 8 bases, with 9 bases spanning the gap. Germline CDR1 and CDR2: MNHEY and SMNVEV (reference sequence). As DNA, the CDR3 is TGTGCCAGCAGTTTATATGCCAGCCATGAGCAGTTCTTC. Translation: CASSLYASHEQFF.

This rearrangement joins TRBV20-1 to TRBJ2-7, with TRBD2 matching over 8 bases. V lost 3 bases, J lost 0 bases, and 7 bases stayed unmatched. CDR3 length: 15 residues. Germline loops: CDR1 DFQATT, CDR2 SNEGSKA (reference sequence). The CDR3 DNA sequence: TGCAGTGCTAGCGGCGGGAGGACGAGCTCCTACGAGCAGTACTTC. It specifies CSASGGRTSSYEQYF.

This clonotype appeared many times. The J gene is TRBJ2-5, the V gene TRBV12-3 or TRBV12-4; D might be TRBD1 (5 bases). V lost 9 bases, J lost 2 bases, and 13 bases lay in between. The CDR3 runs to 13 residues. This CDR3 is CASTGDSQETQYF. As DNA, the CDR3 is TGTGCCAGTACAGGAGACTCACAAGAGACCCAGTACTTC.

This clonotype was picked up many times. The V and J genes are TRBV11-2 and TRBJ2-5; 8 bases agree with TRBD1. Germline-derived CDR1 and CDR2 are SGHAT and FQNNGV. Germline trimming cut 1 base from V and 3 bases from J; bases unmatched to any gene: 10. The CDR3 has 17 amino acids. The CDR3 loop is CASSLGRVRGREETQYF. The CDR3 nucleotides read TGTGCCAGCAGCTTAGGAAGAGTCAGGGGGCGTGAAGAGACCCAGTACTTC.

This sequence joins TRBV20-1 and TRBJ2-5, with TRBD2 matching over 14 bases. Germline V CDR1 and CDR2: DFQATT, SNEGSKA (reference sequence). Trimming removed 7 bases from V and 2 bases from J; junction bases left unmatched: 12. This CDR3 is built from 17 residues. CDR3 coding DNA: TGCAGTGTCGTGCGGGGACTAGCGGGAGCGAGGCAAGAGACCCAGTACTTC. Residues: CSVVRGLAGARQETQYF.

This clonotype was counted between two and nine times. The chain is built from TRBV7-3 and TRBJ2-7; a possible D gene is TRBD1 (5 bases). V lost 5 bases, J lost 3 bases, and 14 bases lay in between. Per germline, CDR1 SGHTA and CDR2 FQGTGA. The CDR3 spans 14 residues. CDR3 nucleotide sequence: TGTGCCAGCAGCCCTAGGGGCCGCGGCTACGAGCAGTACTTC. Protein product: CASSPRGRGYEQYF.

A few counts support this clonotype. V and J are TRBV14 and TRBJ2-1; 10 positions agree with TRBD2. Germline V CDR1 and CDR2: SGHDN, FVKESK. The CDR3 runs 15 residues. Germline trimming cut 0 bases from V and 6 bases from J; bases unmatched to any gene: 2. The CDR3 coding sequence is TGTGCCAGCAGCCAAGACCTAGCGGGAGTCAATGAGCAGTTCTTC. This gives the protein CASSQDLAGVNEQFF.

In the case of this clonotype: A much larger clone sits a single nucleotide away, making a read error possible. The CDR3 coding sequence is TGTGCCAGCATTTTAGGCGGGACAGGGCTCTACGAGCAGTACTTC. This codes for CASILGGTGLYEQYF. The chain has TRBV12-3 or TRBV12-4 and TRBJ2-7; TRBD1 matches at 9 bases. The CDR3 is 15 amino acids.

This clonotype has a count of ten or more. The DNA of the CDR3 is TGTGCCAGCAGTTTAGCGGGAGGGTACTCCTACGAGCAGTACTTC. Translating gives CASSLAGGYSYEQYF. The chain is built from TRBV27 and TRBJ2-7, with TRBD2 matching 9 bases. CDR3 length: 15 amino acids. Germline lookup yields CDR1 MNHEY and CDR2 SMNVEV (reference sequence). V trimming: 2 bases; J trimming: 0 bases; junction bases outside the gene matches: 2.